This T cell receptor (beta chain) was captured by sequencing in a study of Graves' ophthalmopathy and Graves' hyperthyroidism. About the research overall: At initial diagnosis, peripheral blood was obtained, and this preceded any treatment.

Germline CDR1 is ENHRY and CDR2 is SYGVKD. The CDR3 consists of 15 residues. V shed 10 bases, J shed 0 bases, and the junction held 6 bases outside the gene matches. This clonotype was seen a few times. Its target is unknown. Patients were left out if they had other autoimmune diseases, uncontrolled infections, pregnancy or lactation. Study-wide findings and caveats: From stable hyperthyroidism, ophthalmopathy was separated by a 13-signature model with approximately 90% sensitivity and roughly 81% specificity. The model flagged ophthalmopathy progression at over 60% sensitivity and 72% to 75% specificity.

Amplification of TCR beta CDR3 regions used RNA transcripts. The first round was an RT-PCR with HTBI primers, and the second round was a multiplex PCR. TCRdb processed the multiplex PCR reads anew with MiXCR; each CDR3 protein has one entry. The table has 600,000 to 700,000 distinct CDR3 sequences, roughly two fifths seen once. The chain employs TRBV10-3 and TRBJ2-2; 9 bases are shared with TRBD1. Material for sequencing was peripheral blood. This clonotype originated in an adult man with Graves' ophthalmopathy. The CDR3 protein is CASRRTGANTGELFF. The CDR3, as DNA: TGTGCCAGCCGCCGGACAGGGGCGAACACCGGGGAGCTGTTTTTT.